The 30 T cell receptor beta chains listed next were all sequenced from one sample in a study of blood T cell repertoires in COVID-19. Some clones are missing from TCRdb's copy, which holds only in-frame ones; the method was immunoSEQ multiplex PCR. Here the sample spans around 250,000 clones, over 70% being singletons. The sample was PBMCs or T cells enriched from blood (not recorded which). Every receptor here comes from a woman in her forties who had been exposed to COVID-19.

The CDR3 is CATSRAGNTEAFF. The CDR3 DNA reads as TGTGCCACCAGCCGCGCTGGGAACACTGAAGCTTTCTTT. The chain has TRBV15 and TRBJ1-1; D is unresolved. The CDR3 contains 13 residues. V was trimmed by 5 bases and J by 1 base, leaving 8 bases between them. CDR1 and CDR2 (germline): LNHNV, YYDKDF (reference sequence).

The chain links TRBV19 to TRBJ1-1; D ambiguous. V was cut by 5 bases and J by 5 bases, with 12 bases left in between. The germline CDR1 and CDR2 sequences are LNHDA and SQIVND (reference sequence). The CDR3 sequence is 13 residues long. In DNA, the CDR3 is TGTGCCAGTAGTGCGGTAGTTGGGACTGAAGCTTTCTTT. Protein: CASSAVVGTEAFF.

As DNA, the CDR3 is TGTGCCAGCAGCCTCCTAGGGGGGGCCGCTTCTTCTGGGGCCAACGTCCTGACTTTC. Encoded protein: CASSLLGGAASSGANVLTF. The chain employs TRBV14 and TRBJ2-6, with a possible D match to TRBD2 (7 bases). This CDR3 spans 19 amino acids. V was trimmed by 4 bases and J by 1 base, leaving 20 bases between them. Germline V gene lookup returns CDR1 SGHDN and CDR2 FVKESK.

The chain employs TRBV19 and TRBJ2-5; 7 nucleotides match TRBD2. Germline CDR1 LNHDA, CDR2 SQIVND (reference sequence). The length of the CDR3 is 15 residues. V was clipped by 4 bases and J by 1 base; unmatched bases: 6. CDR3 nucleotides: TGTGCCAGTAGTACCCGGGACTACGCCCAAGAGACCCAGTACTTC. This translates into CASSTRDYAQETQYF. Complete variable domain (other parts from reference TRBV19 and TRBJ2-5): DGGITQSPKYLFRKEGQNVTLSCEQNLNHDAMYWYRQDPGQGLRLIYYSQIVNDFQKGDIAEGYSVSREKKESFPLTVTSAQKNPTAFYLCASSTRDYAQETQYFGPGTRLLVL.

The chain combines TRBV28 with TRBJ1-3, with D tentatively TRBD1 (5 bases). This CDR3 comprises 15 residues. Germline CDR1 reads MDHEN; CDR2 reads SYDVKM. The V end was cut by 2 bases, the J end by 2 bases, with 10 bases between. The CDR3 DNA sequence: TGTGCCAGCAGTTTACCCGCAGGGACTGGAAACACCATATATTTT. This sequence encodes CASSLPAGTGNTIYF.

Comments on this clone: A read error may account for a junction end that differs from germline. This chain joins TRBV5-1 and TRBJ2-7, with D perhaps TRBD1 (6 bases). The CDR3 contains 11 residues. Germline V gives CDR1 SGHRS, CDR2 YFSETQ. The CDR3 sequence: CASSSNRDRVF. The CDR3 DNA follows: TGCGCCAGCAGCTCCAACAGGGATAGGGTCTTC.

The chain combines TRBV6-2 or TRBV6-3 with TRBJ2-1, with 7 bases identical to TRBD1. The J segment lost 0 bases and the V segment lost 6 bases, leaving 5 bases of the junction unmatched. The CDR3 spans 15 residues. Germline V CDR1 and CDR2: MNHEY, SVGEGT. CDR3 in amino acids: CASSSDRISYNEQFF. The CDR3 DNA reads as TGTGCCAGCAGCTCGGACAGGATCTCCTACAATGAGCAGTTCTTC.

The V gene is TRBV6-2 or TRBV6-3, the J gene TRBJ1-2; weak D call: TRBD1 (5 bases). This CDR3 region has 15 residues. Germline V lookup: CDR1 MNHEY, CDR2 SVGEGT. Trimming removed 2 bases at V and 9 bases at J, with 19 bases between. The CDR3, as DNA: TGTGCCAGCAGTTACATTGGGGCGGACGGAGTACGCTACACCTTC. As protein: CASSYIGADGVRYTF.

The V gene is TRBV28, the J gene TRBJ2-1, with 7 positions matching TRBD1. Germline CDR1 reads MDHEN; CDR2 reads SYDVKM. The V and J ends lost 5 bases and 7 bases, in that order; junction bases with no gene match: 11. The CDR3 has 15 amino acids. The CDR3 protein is CASSPSSTGRNEQFF. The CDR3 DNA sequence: TGTGCCAGCAGTCCCTCATCGACAGGGCGGAATGAGCAGTTCTTC.

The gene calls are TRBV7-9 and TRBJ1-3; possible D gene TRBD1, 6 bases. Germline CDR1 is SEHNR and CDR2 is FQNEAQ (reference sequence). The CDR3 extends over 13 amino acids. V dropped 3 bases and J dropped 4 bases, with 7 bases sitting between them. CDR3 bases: TGTGCCAGCAGCTTCGGACAGGGAAACACCATATATTTT. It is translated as CASSFGQGNTIYF.

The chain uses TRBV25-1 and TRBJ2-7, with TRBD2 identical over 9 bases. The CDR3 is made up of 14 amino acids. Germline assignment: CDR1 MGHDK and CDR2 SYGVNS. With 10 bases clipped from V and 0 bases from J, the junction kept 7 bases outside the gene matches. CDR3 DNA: TGTGCCATCCCGAATAGCGGGAGCTCCTACGAGCAGTACGTC. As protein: CAIPNSGSSYEQYV.

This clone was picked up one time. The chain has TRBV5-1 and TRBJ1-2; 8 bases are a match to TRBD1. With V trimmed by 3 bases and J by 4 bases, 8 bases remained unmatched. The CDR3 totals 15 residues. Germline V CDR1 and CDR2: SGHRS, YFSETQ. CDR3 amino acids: CASSSPGQGGYGYTF. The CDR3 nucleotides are TGCGCCAGCAGCTCTCCAGGACAGGGAGGCTATGGCTACACCTTC.

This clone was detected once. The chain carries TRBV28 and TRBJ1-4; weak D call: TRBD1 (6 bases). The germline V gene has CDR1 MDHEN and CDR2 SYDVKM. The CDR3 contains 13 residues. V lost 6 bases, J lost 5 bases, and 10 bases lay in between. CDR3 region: CASRLTGNEKLFF. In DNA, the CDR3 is TGTGCCAGCAGATTAACAGGGAATGAAAAACTGTTTTTT.

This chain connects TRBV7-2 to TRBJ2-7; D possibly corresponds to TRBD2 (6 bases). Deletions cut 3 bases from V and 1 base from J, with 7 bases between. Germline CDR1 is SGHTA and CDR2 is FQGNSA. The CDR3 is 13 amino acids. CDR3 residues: CASSFGLSYEQYV. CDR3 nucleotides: TGTGCCAGCAGCTTCGGACTATCCTACGAGCAGTACGTC.

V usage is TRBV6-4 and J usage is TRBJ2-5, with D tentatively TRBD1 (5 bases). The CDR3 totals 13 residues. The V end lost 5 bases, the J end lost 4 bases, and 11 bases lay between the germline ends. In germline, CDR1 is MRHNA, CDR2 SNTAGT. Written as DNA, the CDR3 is TGTGCCAGCAGTCGCAGGGAAGGAGAGACCCAGTACTTC. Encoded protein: CASSRREGETQYF.

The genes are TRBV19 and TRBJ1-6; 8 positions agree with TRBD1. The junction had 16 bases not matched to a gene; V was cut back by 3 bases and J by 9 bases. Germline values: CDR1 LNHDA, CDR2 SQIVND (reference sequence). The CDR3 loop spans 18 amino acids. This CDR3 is CASSILILDRVRGSPLHF. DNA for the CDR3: TGTGCCAGTAGTATTTTGATCCTGGACAGGGTACGAGGTTCACCCCTCCACTTT.

This CDR3 is CASRRQGRVTEAFF. Here the CDR3 DNA reads TGTGCCAGCAGGCGGCAGGGTAGAGTCACTGAAGCTTTCTTT. V is TRBV28 and J is TRBJ1-1; perhaps TRBD1 as D (5 bases). V was trimmed by 6 bases and J by 4 bases, leaving 15 bases between them. This CDR3 comprises 14 residues. Germline CDR1 is MDHEN and CDR2 is SYDVKM.

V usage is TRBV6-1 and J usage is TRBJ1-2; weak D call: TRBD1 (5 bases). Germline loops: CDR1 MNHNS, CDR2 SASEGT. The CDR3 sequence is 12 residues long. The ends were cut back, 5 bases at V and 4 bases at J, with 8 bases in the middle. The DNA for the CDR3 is TGTGCCAGCAGTAGCGACAGCTATGGCTACACCTTC. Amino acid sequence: CASSSDSYGYTF.

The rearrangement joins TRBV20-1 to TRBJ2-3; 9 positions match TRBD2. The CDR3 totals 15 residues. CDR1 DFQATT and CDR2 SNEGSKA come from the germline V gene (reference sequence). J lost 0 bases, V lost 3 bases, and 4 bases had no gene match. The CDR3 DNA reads TGCAGTGCTAGTTCCCTAGCGGGAAGCACAGATACGCAGTATTTT. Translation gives CSASSLAGSTDTQYF.

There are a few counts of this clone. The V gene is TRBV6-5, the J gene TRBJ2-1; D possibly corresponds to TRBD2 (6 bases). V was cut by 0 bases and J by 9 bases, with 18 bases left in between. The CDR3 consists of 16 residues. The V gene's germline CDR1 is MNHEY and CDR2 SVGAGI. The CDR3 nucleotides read TGTGCCAGCAGTTACTCCCCTCCCGGGGGATCGGCTGAGCAGTTCTTC. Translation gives CASSYSPPGGSAEQFF.

The DNA of the CDR3 is TGTGCCAGCAGTGGGGGGGAGCGGGAGAGTGGCACCGGGGAGCTGTTTTTT. It yields the protein CASSGGERESGTGELFF. The rearrangement uses TRBV21-1 and TRBJ2-2; TRBD2, the D gene given by the table, was not confirmed from the DNA. TRBV21-1 is a documented pseudogene. This CDR3 comprises 17 residues.

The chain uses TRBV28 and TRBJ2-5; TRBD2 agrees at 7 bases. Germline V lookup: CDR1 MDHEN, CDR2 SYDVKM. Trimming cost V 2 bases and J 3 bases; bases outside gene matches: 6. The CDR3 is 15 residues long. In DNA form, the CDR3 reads TGTGCCAGCAGTTTAGGGCTAGCGGTAAAAGAGACCCAGTACTTC. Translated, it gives CASSLGLAVKETQYF.

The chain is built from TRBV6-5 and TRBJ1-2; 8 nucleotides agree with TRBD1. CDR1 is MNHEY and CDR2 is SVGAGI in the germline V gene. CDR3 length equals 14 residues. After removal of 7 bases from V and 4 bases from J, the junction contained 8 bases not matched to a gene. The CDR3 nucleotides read TGTGCCAGCACTAGGACAGGGACATCCTATGGCTACACCTTC. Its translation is CASTRTGTSYGYTF.

The CDR3 loop is CASSLGGFGGSEKLFF. In DNA, the CDR3 is TGTGCCAGCAGCTTAGGGGGGTTCGGGGGTAGTGAAAAACTGTTTTTT. The chain links TRBV7-8 to TRBJ1-4; tentative D call: TRBD1 (5 bases). Trimming cost V 1 base and J 7 bases, with 16 bases left between them. The CDR3 extends over 16 amino acids. Germline-derived CDR1 and CDR2 are SGHVS and FQNEAQ.

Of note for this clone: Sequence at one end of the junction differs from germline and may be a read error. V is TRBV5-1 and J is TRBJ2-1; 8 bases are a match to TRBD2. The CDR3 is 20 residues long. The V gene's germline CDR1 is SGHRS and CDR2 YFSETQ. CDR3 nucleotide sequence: TGTGCCAGCAGCCCGGGGCGGGGGACACTTACTAGCGGAGGCTACAATGAGCAGTTCTTC. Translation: CASSPGRGTLTSGGYNEQFF.

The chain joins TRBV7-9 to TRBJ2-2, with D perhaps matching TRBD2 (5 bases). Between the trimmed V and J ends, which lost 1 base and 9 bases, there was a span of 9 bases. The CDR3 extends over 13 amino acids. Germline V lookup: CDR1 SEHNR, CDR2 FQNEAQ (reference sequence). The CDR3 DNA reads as TGTGCCAGCAGCTTAGGGACTCAGCGGGAGCTGTTTTTT. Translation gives CASSLGTQRELFF. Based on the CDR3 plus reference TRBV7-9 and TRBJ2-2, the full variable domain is DTGVSQNPRHKITKRGQNVTFRCDPISEHNRLYWYRQTLGQGPEFLTYFQNEAQLEKSRLLSDRFSAERPKGSFSTLEIQRTEQGDSAMYLCASSLGTQRELFFGEGSRLTVL.

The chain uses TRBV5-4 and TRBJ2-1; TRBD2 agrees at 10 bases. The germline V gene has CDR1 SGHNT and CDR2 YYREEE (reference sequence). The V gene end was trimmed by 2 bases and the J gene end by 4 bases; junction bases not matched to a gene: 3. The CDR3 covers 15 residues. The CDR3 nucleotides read TGTGCCAGCAGCTTATGGACTAGCGGATACAATGAGCAGTTCTTC. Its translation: CASSLWTSGYNEQFF.

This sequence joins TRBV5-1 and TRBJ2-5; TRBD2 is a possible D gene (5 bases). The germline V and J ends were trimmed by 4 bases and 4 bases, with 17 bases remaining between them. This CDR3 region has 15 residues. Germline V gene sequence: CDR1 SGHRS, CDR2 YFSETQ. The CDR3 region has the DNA TGCGCCAGCAGCCCCATAGCCGGGGTAGGAGAGACCCAGTACTTC. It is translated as CASSPIAGVGETQYF.

The CDR3 sequence: CASSAGARDSYEQYF. CDR3 DNA sequence: TGTGCCAGCAGCGCGGGGGCGCGGGACAGTTACGAGCAGTACTTC. V usage is TRBV9 and J usage is TRBJ2-7; weak D call: TRBD1 (7 bases). This CDR3 is built from 15 residues. The germline V gene has CDR1 SGDLS and CDR2 YYNGEE. V lost 3 bases and J 4 bases, leaving 17 bases between the germline ends.

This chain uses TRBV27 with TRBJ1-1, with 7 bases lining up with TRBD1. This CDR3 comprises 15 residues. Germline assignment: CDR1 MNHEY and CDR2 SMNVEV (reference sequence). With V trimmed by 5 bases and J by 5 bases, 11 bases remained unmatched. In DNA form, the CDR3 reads TGTGCCAGCAGTCCCTCGCAGACAGGGAAGACTGAAGCTTTCTTT. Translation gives CASSPSQTGKTEAFF.